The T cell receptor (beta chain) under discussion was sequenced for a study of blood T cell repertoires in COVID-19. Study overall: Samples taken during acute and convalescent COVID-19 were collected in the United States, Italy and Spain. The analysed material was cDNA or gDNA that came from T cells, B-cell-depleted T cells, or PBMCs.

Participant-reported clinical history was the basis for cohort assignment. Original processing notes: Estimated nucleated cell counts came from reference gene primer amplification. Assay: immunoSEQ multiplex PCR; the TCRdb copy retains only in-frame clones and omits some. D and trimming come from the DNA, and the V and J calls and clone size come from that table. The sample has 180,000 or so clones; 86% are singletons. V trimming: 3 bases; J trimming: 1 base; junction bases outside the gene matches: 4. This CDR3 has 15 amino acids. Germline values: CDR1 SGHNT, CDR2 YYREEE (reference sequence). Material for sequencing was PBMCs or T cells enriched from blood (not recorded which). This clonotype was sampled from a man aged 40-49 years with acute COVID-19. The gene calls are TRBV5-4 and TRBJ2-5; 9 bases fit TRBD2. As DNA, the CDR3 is TGTGCCAGCAGCTCCCCGACTAGCGGCCAAGAGACCCAGTACTTC. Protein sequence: CASSSPTSGQETQYF. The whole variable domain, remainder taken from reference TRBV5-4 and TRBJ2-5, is ETGVTQSPTHLIKTRGQQVTLRCSSQSGHNTVSWYQQALGQGPQFIFQYYREEENGRGNFPPRFSGLQFPNYSSELNVNALELDDSALYLCASSSPTSGQETQYFGPGTRLLVL.